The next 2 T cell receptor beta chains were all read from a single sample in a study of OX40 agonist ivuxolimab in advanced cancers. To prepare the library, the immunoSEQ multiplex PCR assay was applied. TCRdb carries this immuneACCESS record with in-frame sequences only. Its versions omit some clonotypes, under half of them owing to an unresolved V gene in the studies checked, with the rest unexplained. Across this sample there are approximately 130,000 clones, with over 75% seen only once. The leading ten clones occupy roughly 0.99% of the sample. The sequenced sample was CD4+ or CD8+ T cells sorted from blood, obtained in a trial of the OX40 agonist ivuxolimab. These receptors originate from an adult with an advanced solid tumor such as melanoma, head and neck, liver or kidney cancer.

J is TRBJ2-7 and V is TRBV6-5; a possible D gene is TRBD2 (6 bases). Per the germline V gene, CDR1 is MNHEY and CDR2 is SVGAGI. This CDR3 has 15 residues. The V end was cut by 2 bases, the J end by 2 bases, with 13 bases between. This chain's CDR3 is CASSYGIAATYEQYF. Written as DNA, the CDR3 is TGTGCCAGCAGTTACGGAATAGCGGCGACCTACGAGCAGTACTTC.

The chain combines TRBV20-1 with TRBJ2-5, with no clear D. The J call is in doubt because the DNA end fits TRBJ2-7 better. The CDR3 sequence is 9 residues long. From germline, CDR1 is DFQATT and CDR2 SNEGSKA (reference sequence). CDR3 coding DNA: TGCAGTGCTGATTACGAGCAGTACTTC. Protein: CSADYEQYF.